The rows below give T cell receptor beta chains drawn from one sample of a study of OX40 agonist ivuxolimab in advanced cancers. TCRdb keeps only in-frame clones here, not all; method: immunoSEQ multiplex PCR. The profile shows 94,000 or so clones, 84% of them singletons. The sequencing here drew on CD4+ or CD8+ T cells sorted from blood, taken in a trial of the OX40 agonist ivuxolimab. The receptor set was obtained from an adult with an advanced solid tumor such as melanoma, head and neck, liver or kidney cancer. CDR3s leave out the opening cysteine and the closing phenylalanine or tryptophan. The order of the fields is clone size, J gene, V gene, CDR3 length, CDR3 protein. Some rows mark clone size as missing; the rest say once, few, many or name a class of expanded clone.

.	TRBJ1-2	TRBV7-9	11	ASSVGRDYGYT
.	.	TRBV30	10	AWSGALYEQY
.	TRBJ2-6	TRBV2	14	ASSPPGASGANVLT
.	TRBJ2-3	TRBV6-5	13	ASSYQHPSTDTQY
.	TRBJ1-3	TRBV4-3	14	ASSQALRGPGNTIY
.	TRBJ2-4	TRBV19	11	ASSTRDSGIQY
.	TRBJ1-5	TRBV2	11	ASGEQGNQPQH
.	TRBJ1-1	TRBV4-3	12	ASSQEGGNTEAF
.	TRBJ1-3	TRBV28	13	ASSMLQNSGNTIY
.	TRBJ1-3	TRBV30	13	AWSVRGLSGNTIY
once	TRBJ2-4	TRBV28	12	ASSLHGQENIQY
.	TRBJ1-6	TRBV7-3	13	ASSLLPNRNSPLH
once	TRBJ1-1	TRBV5-1	14	ASSVSPGTGNTEAF
.	TRBJ1-5	TRBV9	10	ASSVQGGPQH
.	TRBJ2-7	TRBV7-8	12	ASSLIEDSYEQY
.	TRBJ2-3	TRBV5-4	14	ASSLGGGLDTDTQY
.	TRBJ1-3	TRBV18	11	ASSPLVGNTIY
.	TRBJ1-1	TRBV5-1	12	ASRESRQGTEAF
.	TRBJ1-3	TRBV5-1	11	ASSQGAGNTIY
once	TRBJ2-5	TRBV15	13	ATSRDPGQKETQY
.	TRBJ1-3	TRBV11-2	14	ASSLGGRVSGNTIY
.	TRBJ1-2	TRBV4-2	13	ASSQDRGVGYGYT
.	TRBJ2-5	TRBV11-3	11	ASSPRTGETQY
once	TRBJ1-2	TRBV5-1	10	ASSTGLSGYT
.	TRBJ1-4	TRBV27	12	ASSLWGTGEKLF
.	TRBJ1-5	TRBV19	9	ASSTQESQH
.	TRBJ1-2	TRBV10-3	11	AFSWTGDYGYT
.	TRBJ1-4	TRBV4-1	13	ASSPLGQKNEKLF
few	TRBJ2-7	TRBV27	11	ASSPYPAYEQY
.	TRBJ1-3	TRBV5-4	17	ASSDPRDGGLLSGNTIY
.	TRBJ1-2	TRBV4-3	13	ASSQERGAGGGYT
.	TRBJ2-3	TRBV18	12	ASSPSSGADTQY
once	TRBJ2-3	TRBV2	13	ASTPDWSSTDTQY
few	TRBJ2-7	TRBV9	11	ASSTGPKYEQY
.	TRBJ2-3	TRBV25-1	12	ASSEALAGDTQY
.	TRBJ2-3	TRBV29-1	11	SVDVGATDTQY
.	TRBJ2-7	TRBV30	11	AWRGDRRIGQY
.	TRBJ1-2	TRBV7-9	10	ASSLDNRSIT
once	TRBJ2-7	TRBV7-2	13	ASTSGLAGIEEQY
few	TRBJ2-1	TRBV19	11	ASSGAGGDPQF